The rows below give T cell receptor beta chains drawn from one sample of a study of T cell clones after liver transplantation. Sequenced by immunoSEQ multiplex PCR; TCRdb stores in-frame clones only, minus some. The table includes 6,500 to 8,000 clones, about three quarters detected once. This sample comprised CD8+ T cells from blood, obtained before liver transplant. These receptors originate from a human donor who received a liver transplant. Each CDR3 is given with its conserved first and last residue. The D gene is left open where the match is weak. Size values are once, few and many counts, or a class for expanded clones, and some rows have none.

abundance | d_gene | j_gene | v_gene | CDR3nt | CDR3aa
few | TRBD1 | TRBJ1-3 | TRBV28 | TGTGCCAGCAGCCGAAGACAGGGTATTGCTGGAAACACCATATATTTT | CASSRRQGIAGNTIYF
- | - | TRBJ1-3 | TRBV21-1 | TGTGCCACATGGGACAACAGGAACCCGGCGGGAAACACCATATATTTT | CATWDNRNPAGNTIYF
- | TRBD2 | TRBJ2-4 | TRBV4-2 | TGTGCCAGCAGCCAGGACGGGATAGCGGGAGGGCCGAACATTCAGTACTTC | CASSQDGIAGGPNIQYF
- | - | TRBJ1-1 | TRBV27 | TGTGCCAGCAGTTTATCTGCAGCCTTCGGGGTTTTCACTGAAGCTTTCTTT | CASSLSAAFGVFTEAFF
- | - | TRBJ2-7 | TRBV6-5 | TGTGCCAGCAGTGAAGTACGGAGTTCCTACGAGCAGTACTTC | CASSEVRSSYEQYF
- | - | TRBJ1-6 | TRBV30 | TGTGCCTGGAGGGGAGTTCCGAGCTCCTATAATTCACCCCTCCACTTT | CAWRGVPSSYNSPLHF
- | - | TRBJ2-5 | TRBV7-2 | TGTGCCAGCAGCTTGGAACCTTCGGGGGAGACCCAGTACTTC | CASSLEPSGETQYF
- | - | TRBJ2-5 | TRBV9 | TGTGCCAGCAGCGTAGCACCCGTTGACTCCTCCATCAAAGAGACCCAGTACTTC | CASSVAPVDSSIKETQYF
- | - | TRBJ1-1 | TRBV27 | TGTGCCAGCAGTTTCCAGATGAACACTGAAGCTTTCTTT | CASSFQMNTEAFF
- | - | TRBJ2-1 | TRBV7-9 | TGTGCCAGCAGCTTTACCAGCACTGAGCAGTTCTTC | CASSFTSTEQFF
- | TRBD2 | TRBJ2-3 | TRBV2 | TGTGCCAGCAGCTACCTAGCGGGAGTAAGGGATACGCAGTATTTT | CASSYLAGVRDTQYF
- | TRBD2 | TRBJ2-2 | TRBV7-9 | TGTGCCAGCAGCCCCTGGGGGGGATCGAACACCGGGGAGCTGTTTTTT | CASSPWGGSNTGELFF
- | - | TRBJ2-6 | TRBV4-2 | TGTGCCAGCAGCTTGGTTCTCGGTGATGGGGCCAACGTCCTGACTTTC | CASSLVLGDGANVLTF
- | - | TRBJ2-1 | TRBV4-1 | TGCGCCAGCAGCCAAGAAGGGACTGATCGGTTGCACTGGAATGAGCAGTTCTTC | CASSQEGTDRLHWNEQFF
- | TRBD2 | TRBJ2-1 | TRBV10-2 | TGCGCCAGCACCACGCCCGGGGGGGCCAAAAATGAGCAGTTCTTC | CASTTPGGAKNEQFF
few | - | TRBJ1-6 | TRBV5-8 | TGTGCCAGCAGCTTTAGGACGAATTCACCCCTCCACTTT | CASSFRTNSPLHF
- | TRBD1 | TRBJ2-1 | TRBV7-9 | TGTGCCAGCAGTCAAAGCGGGACAGGGTTGAATGAGCAGTTCTTC | CASSQSGTGLNEQFF
- | - | TRBJ2-2 | TRBV2 | TGTGCCAGCAGTACCAGGGATTTGTTGAACACCGGGGAGCTGTTTTTT | CASSTRDLLNTGELFF
- | TRBD2 | TRBJ2-1 | TRBV27 | TGTGCCAGCAGTACAGCGGGAGTTTCATTGGATGAGCAGTTCTTC | CASSTAGVSLDEQFF
- | - | TRBJ2-1 | TRBV28 | TGTGCCAGCAGTGCGTCGTCCTACAATGAGCAGTTCTTC | CASSASSYNEQFF
few | - | TRBJ1-4 | TRBV28 | TGTGCCAGCAGTTCAGTAGGTCACCAATGGGGGGATGAAAAACTGTTTTTT | CASSSVGHQWGDEKLFF
- | - | TRBJ2-7 | TRBV27 | TGTGCCAGCAGTTTATCGCCTCCCTACGAGCAGTACTTC | CASSLSPPYEQYF
- | - | TRBJ2-1 | TRBV5-1 | TGCGCCAGCAGCCCGCCAGCGGTCGCCTACAATGAGCAGTTCTTC | CASSPPAVAYNEQFF
- | - | TRBJ1-1 | TRBV5-1 | TGCGCCAGCCGCCGGGGTGAGAGGGCTTTCTTT | CASRRGERAFF
- | - | TRBJ1-5 | TRBV7-9 | TGTGCCAGCAGCTTCCCAGGGGAACAGCCCCAGCATTTT | CASSFPGEQPQHF
- | - | TRBJ1-2 | TRBV11-3 | TGTGCCAGCAGCCTACCGGATAACATGGGCTTGGGAGGCTACACCTTC | CASSLPDNMGLGGYTF
- | - | TRBJ1-3 | TRBV4-1 | TGCGCCAGCAGCCAAGGGGGGACAAGTGGAAACACCATATATTTT | CASSQGGTSGNTIYF
few | TRBD2 | TRBJ2-1 | TRBV11-3 | TGTGCCAGCAGAGTACGGGACTACTACAATGAGCAGTTCTTC | CASRVRDYYNEQFF
- | - | TRBJ1-1 | TRBV6-5 | TGTGCCAGCAGTTACAGGGGGTTCACTGAAGCTTTCTTT | CASSYRGFTEAFF
- | TRBD1 | TRBJ1-1 | TRBV6-1 | TGTGCCAGCAGCGGGACAGGGGATGGGAACACTGAAGCTTTCTTT | CASSGTGDGNTEAFF
once | - | TRBJ2-1 | TRBV6-6 | TGTGCCAGCGGGAACCGACCGGGGGAGCAGTTCTTC | CASGNRPGEQFF
- | TRBD1 | TRBJ2-3 | TRBV11-1 | TGTGCCAGCAGCTTACGGGACAGGGGGACGTCAGATACGCAGTATTTT | CASSLRDRGTSDTQYF
few | - | TRBJ1-2 | TRBV5-1 | TGCGCCAGCAGCTTTGGCTATGGCTACACCTTC | CASSFGYGYTF
- | - | TRBJ2-5 | TRBV7-8 | TGTGCCAGCAGCTTAGCGGGCGGCCAAGGGTACTTC | CASSLAGGQGYF
- | - | TRBJ2-1 | TRBV7-9 | TGTGCCAGCAGCTTTCCGTTAAGTGGATCCTCCTACAATGAGCAGTTCTTC | CASSFPLSGSSYNEQFF
- | - | TRBJ2-7 | TRBV14 | TGTGCCAGCAGCCAAGAATACAGACCCTACGAGCAGTACTTC | CASSQEYRPYEQYF
once | - | TRBJ2-5 | TRBV19 | TGTGCCAGTAGTATTTCGCAAGAATCTTGGGAGACCCAGTACTTC | CASSISQESWETQYF
- | - | TRBJ2-1 | TRBV18 | TGTGCCAGCTCACCACTATTAATTGTGGGATCGGATGAGCAGTTCTTC | CASSPLLIVGSDEQFF
- | TRBD1 | TRBJ1-2 | TRBV9 | TGTGCCAGCAGCGCCGACCCCGGACAGGGCGGCTATGGCTACACCTTC | CASSADPGQGGYGYTF
- | TRBD1 | TRBJ1-3 | TRBV5-6 | TGTGCCAGCAGTTGGACAGGACGCTCTGGAAACACCATATATTTT | CASSWTGRSGNTIYF
- | - | TRBJ2-7 | TRBV7-2 | TGTGCCAGCAGCGCAGGGGAAGCCTACGAGCAGTACTTC | CASSAGEAYEQYF
- | TRBD1 | TRBJ1-3 | TRBV19 | TGTGCCAGTAGTGCGGGGGACAGAGGATCTGGAAACACCATATATTTT | CASSAGDRGSGNTIYF
few | TRBD2 | TRBJ2-2 | TRBV4-2 | TGTGCCAGCAGCCAAGCCCTTAGCGGGGCGGACACCGGGGAGCTGTTTTTT | CASSQALSGADTGELFF
- | - | TRBJ1-2 | TRBV5-6 | TGTGCCAGCAGCTCTCCGGGACGAGGTGACTATGGCTACACCTTC | CASSSPGRGDYGYTF
- | TRBD2 | TRBJ2-7 | TRBV5-1 | TGCGCCAGCAAAAGGACTAGCTCCTACGAGCAGTACTTC | CASKRTSSYEQYF
- | TRBD2 | TRBJ2-1 | TRBV6-1 | TGTGCCGGGACTAGCGGGAGGGGGGAGCAGTTCTTC | CAGTSGRGEQFF
- | - | TRBJ2-1 | TRBV7-9 | TGTGCCAGCAGCCTAGGGACATATGAGCAGTTCTTC | CASSLGTYEQFF
few | - | TRBJ1-6 | TRBV28 | TGTGCCAGCAGTTTACTACCGGAGGCAAATTCACCCCTCCACTTT | CASSLLPEANSPLHF
- | - | TRBJ2-2 | TRBV6-5 | TGTGCCAGCAGTTGGTCTACCGGGGAGCTGTTTTTT | CASSWSTGELFF
- | TRBD1 | TRBJ1-4 | TRBV18 | TGTGCCAGCTCACCTGGGGACAGGGGAGCGGATGAAAAACTGTTTTTT | CASSPGDRGADEKLFF
- | - | TRBJ2-1 | TRBV5-4 | TGTGCCAGCAGCCTGGAATTAAATGAGCAGTTCTTC | CASSLELNEQFF